These 7 T cell receptor beta chains were all obtained from the same sample, sequenced in a study of type 1 and type 2 diabetes patients. The PCR template was genomic DNA. Multiplex PCR with 30 forward and 13 reverse primers amplified the TCR beta CDR3. One entry per CDR3 protein results from TCRdb running MiXCR on the multiplex PCR reads. The sample has about 250,000 distinct CDR3 sequences; around 47% are singletons. The specimen sequenced was peripheral blood mononuclear cells (PBMCs). The receptor source for this set is a young man with type 2 diabetes.

This clonotype was observed many times. The rearrangement joins TRBV30 to TRBJ2-7; D is unresolved. The CDR3 is 11 amino acids. CDR1 and CDR2 (germline): GTSNPN, SVGIG (reference sequence). Trimming stripped 2 bases from V and 4 bases from J, with 6 bases between. CDR3 coding DNA: TGTGCCTGGAGTACCCTTTACGAGCAGTACTTC. This translates into CAWSTLYEQYF. The full variable domain, in which reference TRBV30 and TRBJ2-7 provide the parts outside the CDR3, is SQTIHQWPATLVQPVGSPLSLECTVEGTSNPNLYWYRQAAGRGLQLLFYSVGIGQISSEVPQNLSASRPQDRQFILSSKKLLLSDSGFYLCAWSTLYEQYFGPGTRLTVT.

This clonotype was seen a handful of times. The genes are TRBV7-2 and TRBJ2-1; D possibly corresponds to TRBD1 (5 bases). The CDR3 has 17 amino acids. Trimming pared 2 bases from V and 1 base from J, leaving 15 bases between. Per the germline V gene, CDR1 is SGHTA and CDR2 is FQGNSA. The CDR3 here is CASSLLRLDKSYNEQFF. The CDR3 bases are TGTGCCAGCAGCTTACTGAGATTGGACAAGTCCTACAATGAGCAGTTCTTC. Full variable domain (rest looked up from reference TRBV7-2 and TRBJ2-1): GAGVSQSPSNKVTEKGKDVELRCDPISGHTALYWYRQSLGQGLEFLIYFQGNSAPDKSGLPSDRFSAERTGGSVSTLTIQRTQQEDSAVYLCASSLLRLDKSYNEQFFGPGTRLTVL.

This chain joins TRBV19 and TRBJ2-3; 8 nucleotides align to TRBD1. The CDR3 contains 15 residues. Germline lookup yields CDR1 LNHDA and CDR2 SQIVND (reference sequence). The V gene end was trimmed by 5 bases and the J gene end by 2 bases; junction bases not matched to a gene: 6. CDR3 DNA: TGTGCCAGTAGTCGGACAGGGACATTCACAGATACGCAGTATTTT. This sequence encodes CASSRTGTFTDTQYF. The whole variable domain, remainder taken from reference TRBV19 and TRBJ2-3, is DGGITQSPKYLFRKEGQNVTLSCEQNLNHDAMYWYRQDPGQGLRLIYYSQIVNDFQKGDIAEGYSVSREKKESFPLTVTSAQKNPTAFYLCASSRTGTFTDTQYFGPGTRLTVL.

The genes are TRBV7-3 and TRBJ2-2; TRBD2 agrees at 8 bases. The CDR3 is made up of 17 amino acids. V shed 4 bases and J 2 bases; nucleotides not matched to a gene: 9. Germline CDR1 SGHTA, CDR2 FQGTGA. Here the CDR3 DNA reads TGTGCCAGCAGCTCCCCGGGGGGGCATTATAACACCGGGGAGCTGTTTTTT. It encodes CASSSPGGHYNTGELFF.

The chain is built from TRBV6-1 and TRBJ1-1; D gene unclear. The CDR3 is 13 residues long. Germline CDR1 and CDR2: MNHNS and SASEGT. Trimming removed 2 bases from V and 0 bases from J, with 4 bases in between. CDR3 DNA sequence: TGTGCCAGCAGTGAACACCTGAACACTGAAGCTTTCTTT. Protein sequence: CASSEHLNTEAFF.

In the case of this clonotype: Germline is not matched at one junction end, which may reflect a read error. The J gene is TRBJ2-5, the V gene TRBV12-5, with 10 bases aligning to TRBD2. Near its end, the DNA agrees better with TRBJ2-3, so the J call may be wrong. This CDR3 spans 16 amino acids. The germline V gene has CDR1 LGHNT and CDR2 FRNRAP. The CDR3: CASSLRLAGEADMQYF. CDR3 coding DNA: TGTGCCAGCAGTTTACGGCTAGCGGGAGAGGCAGATATGCAGTATTTT.

The chain combines TRBV27 with TRBJ1-1, with 9 bases fitting TRBD1. Trimming cost V 0 bases and J 8 bases; bases outside gene matches: 10. The CDR3 spans 16 residues. CDR1 and CDR2 from the germline V gene are MNHEY and SMNVEV (reference sequence). The CDR3 is CASSLSASLGTGEAFF. The CDR3 bases are TGTGCCAGCAGTTTATCCGCTAGCCTAGGGACAGGGGAAGCTTTCTTT.